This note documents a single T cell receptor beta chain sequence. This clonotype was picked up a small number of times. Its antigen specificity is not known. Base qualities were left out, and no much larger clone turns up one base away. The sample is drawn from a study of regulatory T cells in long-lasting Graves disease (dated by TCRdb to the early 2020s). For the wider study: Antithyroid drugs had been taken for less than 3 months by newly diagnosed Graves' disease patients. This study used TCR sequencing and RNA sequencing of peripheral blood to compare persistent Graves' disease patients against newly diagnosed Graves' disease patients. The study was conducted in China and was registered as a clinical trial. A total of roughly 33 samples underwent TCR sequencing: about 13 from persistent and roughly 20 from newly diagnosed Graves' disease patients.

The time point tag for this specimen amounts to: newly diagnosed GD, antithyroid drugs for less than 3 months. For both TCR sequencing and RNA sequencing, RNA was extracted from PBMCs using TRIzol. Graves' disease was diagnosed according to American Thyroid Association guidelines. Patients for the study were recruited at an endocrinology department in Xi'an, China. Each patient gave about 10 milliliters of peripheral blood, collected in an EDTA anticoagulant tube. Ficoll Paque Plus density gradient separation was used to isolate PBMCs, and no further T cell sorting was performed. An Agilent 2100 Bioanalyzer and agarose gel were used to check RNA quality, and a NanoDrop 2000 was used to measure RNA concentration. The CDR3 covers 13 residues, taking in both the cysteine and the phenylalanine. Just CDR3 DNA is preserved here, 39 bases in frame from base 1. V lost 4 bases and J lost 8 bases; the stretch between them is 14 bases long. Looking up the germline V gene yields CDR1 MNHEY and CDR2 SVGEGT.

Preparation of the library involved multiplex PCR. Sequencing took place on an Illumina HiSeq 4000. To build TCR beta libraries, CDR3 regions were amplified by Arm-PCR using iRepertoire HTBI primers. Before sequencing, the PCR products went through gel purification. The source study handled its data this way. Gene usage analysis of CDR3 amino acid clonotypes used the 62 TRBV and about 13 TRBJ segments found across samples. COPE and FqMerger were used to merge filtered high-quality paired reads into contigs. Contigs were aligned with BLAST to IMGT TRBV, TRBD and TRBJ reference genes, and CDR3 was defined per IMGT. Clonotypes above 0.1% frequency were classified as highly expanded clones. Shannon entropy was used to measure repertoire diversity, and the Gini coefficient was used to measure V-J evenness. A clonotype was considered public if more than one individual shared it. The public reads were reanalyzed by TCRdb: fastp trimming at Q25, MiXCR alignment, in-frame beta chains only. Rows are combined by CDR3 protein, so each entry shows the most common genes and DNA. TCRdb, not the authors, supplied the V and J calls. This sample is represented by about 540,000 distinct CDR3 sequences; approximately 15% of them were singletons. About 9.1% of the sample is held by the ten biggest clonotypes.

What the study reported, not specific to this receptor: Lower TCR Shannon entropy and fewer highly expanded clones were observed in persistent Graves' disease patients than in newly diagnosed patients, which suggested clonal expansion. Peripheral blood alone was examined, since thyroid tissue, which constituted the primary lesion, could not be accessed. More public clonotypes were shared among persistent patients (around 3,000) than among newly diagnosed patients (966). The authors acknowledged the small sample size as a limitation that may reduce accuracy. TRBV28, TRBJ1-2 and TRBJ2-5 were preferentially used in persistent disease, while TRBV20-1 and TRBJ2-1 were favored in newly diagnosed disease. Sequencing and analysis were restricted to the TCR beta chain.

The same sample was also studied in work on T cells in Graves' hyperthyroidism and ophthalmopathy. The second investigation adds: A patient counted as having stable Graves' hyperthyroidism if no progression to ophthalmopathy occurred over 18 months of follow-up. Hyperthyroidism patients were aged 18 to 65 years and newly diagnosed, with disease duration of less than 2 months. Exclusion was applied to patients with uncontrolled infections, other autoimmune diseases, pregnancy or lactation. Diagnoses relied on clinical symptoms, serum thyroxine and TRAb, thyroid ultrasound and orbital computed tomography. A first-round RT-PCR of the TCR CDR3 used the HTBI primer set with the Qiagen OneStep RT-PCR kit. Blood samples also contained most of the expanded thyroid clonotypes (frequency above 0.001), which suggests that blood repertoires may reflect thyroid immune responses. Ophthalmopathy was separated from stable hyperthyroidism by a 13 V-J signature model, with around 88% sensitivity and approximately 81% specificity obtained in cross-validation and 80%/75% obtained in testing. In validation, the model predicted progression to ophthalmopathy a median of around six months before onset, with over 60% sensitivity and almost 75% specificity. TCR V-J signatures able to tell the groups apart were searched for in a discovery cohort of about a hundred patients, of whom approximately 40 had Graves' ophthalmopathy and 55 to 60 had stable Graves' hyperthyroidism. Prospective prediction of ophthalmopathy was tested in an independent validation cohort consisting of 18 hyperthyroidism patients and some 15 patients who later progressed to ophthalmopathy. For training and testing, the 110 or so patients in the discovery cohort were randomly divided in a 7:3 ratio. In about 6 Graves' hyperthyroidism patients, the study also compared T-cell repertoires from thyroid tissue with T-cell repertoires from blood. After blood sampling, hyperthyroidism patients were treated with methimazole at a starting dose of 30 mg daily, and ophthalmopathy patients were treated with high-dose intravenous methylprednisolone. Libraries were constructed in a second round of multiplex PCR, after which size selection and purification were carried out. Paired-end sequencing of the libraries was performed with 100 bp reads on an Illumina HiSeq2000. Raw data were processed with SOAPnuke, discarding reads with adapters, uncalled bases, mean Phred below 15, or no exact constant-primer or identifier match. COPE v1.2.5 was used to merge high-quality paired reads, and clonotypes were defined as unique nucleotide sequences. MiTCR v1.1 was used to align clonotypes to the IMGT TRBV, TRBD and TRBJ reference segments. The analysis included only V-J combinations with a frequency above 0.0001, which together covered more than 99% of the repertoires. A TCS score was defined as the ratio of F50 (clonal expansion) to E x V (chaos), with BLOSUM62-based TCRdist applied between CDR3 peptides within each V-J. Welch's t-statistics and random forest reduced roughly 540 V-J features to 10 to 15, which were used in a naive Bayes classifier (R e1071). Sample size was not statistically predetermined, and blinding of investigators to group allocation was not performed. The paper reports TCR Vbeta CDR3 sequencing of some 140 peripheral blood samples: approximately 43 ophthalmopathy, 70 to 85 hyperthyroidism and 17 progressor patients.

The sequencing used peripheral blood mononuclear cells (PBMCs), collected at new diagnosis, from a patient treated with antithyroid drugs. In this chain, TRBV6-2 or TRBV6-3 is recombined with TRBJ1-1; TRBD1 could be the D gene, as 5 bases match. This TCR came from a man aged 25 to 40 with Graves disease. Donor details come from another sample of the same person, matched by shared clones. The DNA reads TGTGCCAGCAGTTTCTCGGGGGGGGGAGAAGCTTTCTTT. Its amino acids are CASSFSGGGEAFF.